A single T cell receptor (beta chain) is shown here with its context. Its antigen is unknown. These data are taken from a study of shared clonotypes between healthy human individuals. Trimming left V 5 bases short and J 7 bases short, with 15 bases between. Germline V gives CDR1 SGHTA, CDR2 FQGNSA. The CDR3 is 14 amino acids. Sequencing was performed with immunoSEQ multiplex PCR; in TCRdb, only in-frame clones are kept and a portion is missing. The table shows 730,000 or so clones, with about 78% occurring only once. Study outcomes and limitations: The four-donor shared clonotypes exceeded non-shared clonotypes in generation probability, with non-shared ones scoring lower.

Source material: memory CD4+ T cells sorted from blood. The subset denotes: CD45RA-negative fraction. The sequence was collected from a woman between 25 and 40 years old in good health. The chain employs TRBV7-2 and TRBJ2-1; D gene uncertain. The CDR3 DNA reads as TGTGCCAGCAGCGAATACCCGGTAATTAATGAGCAGTTCTTC. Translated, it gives CASSEYPVINEQFF.